This TCR beta chain is drawn from a study of cytomegalovirus exposure and HLA in healthy donors. Study information: Out of 150 million to 200 million T cells, an earlier analysis found 117 million unique TCR beta sequences in total. General study findings and limits: Sequencing depth roughly uniform across donors was assumed in presence/absence analyses. Most TCR sequences were seen very rarely across donors, but some public TCRs occurred in many.

A word on this clone: What it binds is not known.

Vbeta (60) and Jbeta (13) primers were used in the PCR. Authors' analysis steps: There were about 80 million unique TCR beta chains by a later count, and 10 million to 12 million of them were shared. Clones were sequenced by immunoSEQ multiplex PCR, and TCRdb holds only the in-frame ones, with some missing. The V and J calls and clone size are taken from that table; D and trimming were inferred from the DNA. Of around 100,000 clones listed, approximately 80% are singletons. The clonotype originates from a female donor in good health and CMV-seropositive. The specimen was PBMCs.

This CDR3 reads CASSGRTGKGEKLFF. CDR3 DNA: TGCGCCAGCAGCGGACGGACAGGGAAGGGTGAAAAACTGTTTTTT. V usage is TRBV4-1 and J usage is TRBJ1-4, with TRBD1 matching over 8 bases. The CDR3 covers 15 residues. The J segment lost 7 bases and the V segment lost 5 bases, leaving 9 bases of the junction unmatched. CDR1 is MGHRA and CDR2 is YSYEKL in the germline V gene.